The 25 T cell receptor beta chains presented below share a single source sample, sequenced in a study of blood T cell repertoires in COVID-19. The method was immunoSEQ multiplex PCR; TCRdb's version includes in-frame clones alone and lacks a portion of them. The table lists fewer than 300,000 clones, more than 70% of them singletons, with roughly 3.1% in the top ten. Sequenced sample: peripheral blood. These receptors were obtained from a woman under 30 with acute or convalescent COVID-19.

The chain couples TRBV4-3 to TRBJ2-7; D possibly corresponds to TRBD1 (5 bases). The CDR3 runs 15 residues. Trimming pared 0 bases from V and 7 bases from J, leaving 16 bases between. The V gene's germline CDR1 is LGHNA and CDR2 YSLEER. CDR3 DNA sequence: TGCGCCAGCAGCCAAGATCAGGGCAGGGTCATTGAGCAGTACTTC. Protein sequence: CASSQDQGRVIEQYF.

In DNA, the CDR3 is TGCAGCGTTGGGGACAGGGCTCTGAATGAGCAGTTCTTC. This gives the protein CSVGDRALNEQFF. This chain joins TRBV29-1 and TRBJ2-1; 9 bases agree with TRBD1. Unmatched junction bases numbered 5, after V lost 4 bases and J lost 7 bases. Germline CDR1 is SQVTM and CDR2 is ANQGSEA. The CDR3 consists of 13 residues.

This chain uses TRBV6-1 with TRBJ2-7; a possible D gene is TRBD2 (6 bases). Between the trimmed V and J ends, which lost 2 bases and 2 bases, there was a span of 10 bases. There are 14 residues in the CDR3. From germline, CDR1 is MNHNS and CDR2 SASEGT. Here the CDR3 reads CASSERGGTYEQYF. The CDR3 DNA reads as TGTGCCAGCAGTGAACGTGGAGGGACCTACGAGCAGTACTTC.

The chain carries TRBV6-5 and TRBJ1-5, with 9 bases lining up with TRBD1. The CDR3 has 15 residues. Germline V gene lookup returns CDR1 MNHEY and CDR2 SVGAGI. Losses at the gene ends were 5 bases for V and 6 bases for J; bases not matched to a gene: 8. CDR3 amino acids: CASSPGTGRGQPQHF. As DNA, the CDR3 is TGTGCCAGCAGTCCTGGGACAGGGAGGGGTCAGCCCCAGCATTTT.

The CDR3: CASSPSPDYNEQFF. As DNA, the CDR3 is TGTGCCAGCTCACCGTCGCCAGACTACAATGAGCAGTTCTTC. The chain couples TRBV18 to TRBJ2-1; no reliable D call. Germline CDR1 reads KGHSH; CDR2 reads LQKENI. CDR3 length equals 14 residues. V lost 3 bases to trimming and J lost 3 bases, with 9 bases between them. The entire variable domain, with the rest obtained from reference TRBV18 and TRBJ2-1, is as follows: NAGVMQNPRHLVRRRGQEARLRCSPMKGHSHVYWYRQLPEEGLKFMVYLQKENIIDESGMPKERFSAEFPKEGPSILRIQQVVRGDSAAYFCASSPSPDYNEQFFGPGTRLTVL.

The genes are TRBV12-3 or TRBV12-4 and TRBJ2-1; D remains unclear. The CDR3 is 11 residues long. Trimming took 6 bases from V and 10 from J, leaving 10 bases between them. The CDR3 nucleotides read TGTGCCAGCAGATTTCACGAGGAGCAGTTCTTC. Its protein product is CASRFHEEQFF.

V and J are TRBV2 and TRBJ2-3; 11 bases match TRBD1. This CDR3 is built from 17 residues. Looked up from germline, CDR1 is SNHLY and CDR2 is FYNNEI. The junction had 9 bases not matched to a gene; V was cut back by 2 bases and J by 5 bases. The DNA for the CDR3 is TGTGCCAGCAGTGAATTGGTTGGGACAGGGGGATTAGATACGCAGTATTTT. Encoded protein: CASSELVGTGGLDTQYF.

The chain joins TRBV29-1 to TRBJ2-1; the D is unclear. CDR3 length equals 13 residues. CDR1 and CDR2 from the germline V gene are SQVTM and ANQGSEA. Trimming took off 0 bases at V and 4 bases at J, with 7 bases between the two ends. DNA of the CDR3: TGCAGCGTTGAAGAGGCCAGATACAATGAGCAGTTCTTC. It is translated as CSVEEARYNEQFF.

The V and J genes are TRBV23-1 and TRBJ2-1, with unresolved D. TRBV23-1 is known as an ORF, though its function is uncertain. The CDR3 is made up of 17 amino acids. V lost 0 bases, J lost 9 bases, and 21 bases lay in between. The CDR3 spells CASSQSPAAEPKSEQFF. CDR3 coding DNA: TGCGCCAGCAGTCAATCTCCGGCGGCAGAGCCAAAGTCTGAGCAGTTCTTC.

The chain carries TRBV7-2 and TRBJ2-1; possibly TRBD1 for D (6 bases). The V end lost 3 bases, the J end lost 1 base, and 13 bases lay between the germline ends. This CDR3 region has 16 residues. From germline, CDR1 is SGHTA and CDR2 FQGNSA. CDR3 in amino acids: CASSFHRDRSYNEQFF. For the CDR3, the DNA is TGTGCCAGCAGCTTTCACCGAGACAGGTCCTACAATGAGCAGTTCTTC.

The chain has TRBV7-3 and TRBJ2-1; a weak D match, TRBD1 (5 bases). The CDR3 covers 17 residues. Between the trimmed V and J ends, which lost 2 bases and 1 base, there was a span of 15 bases. The V gene's germline CDR1 is SGHTA and CDR2 FQGTGA. CDR3 in DNA: TGTGCCAGCAGCTTATCAGGGTCTGGGGTTTCCTACAATGAGCAGTTCTTC. Translating it yields CASSLSGSGVSYNEQFF.

In its sample, this clone was seen once. The V and J genes are TRBV7-2 and TRBJ2-1, with 10 bases fitting TRBD1. Germline V gives CDR1 SGHTA, CDR2 FQGNSA. The CDR3 runs to 14 residues. V trimming: 5 bases; J trimming: 7 bases; junction bases outside the gene matches: 5. This chain's CDR3 is CASSPGQGENEQFF. The CDR3 nucleotides read TGTGCCAGCAGCCCCGGACAGGGGGAGAATGAGCAGTTCTTC. Variable domain in full (rest from reference TRBV7-2 and TRBJ2-1): GAGVSQSPSNKVTEKGKDVELRCDPISGHTALYWYRQSLGQGLEFLIYFQGNSAPDKSGLPSDRFSAERTGGSVSTLTIQRTQQEDSAVYLCASSPGQGENEQFFGPGTRLTVL.

V gene TRBV29-1 combines with J gene TRBJ1-5, with D perhaps matching TRBD1 (5 bases). The V and J ends lost 6 bases and 0 bases respectively, with 15 bases between them. The germline V gene has CDR1 SQVTM and CDR2 ANQGSEA. The CDR3 contains 15 residues. This CDR3 is CSVLTGLSSNQPQHF. CDR3 nucleotides: TGCAGCGTCCTGACGGGACTGAGTAGCAATCAGCCCCAGCATTTT. The full variable domain, its missing parts supplied by reference TRBV29-1 and TRBJ1-5, is SAVISQKPSRDICQRGTSLTIQCQVDSQVTMMFWYRQQPGQSLTLIATANQGSEATYESGFVIDKFPISRPNLTFSTLTVSNMSPEDSSIYLCSVLTGLSSNQPQHFGDGTRLSIL.

The genes are TRBV7-8 and TRBJ1-5; 8 nucleotides match TRBD1. After removal of 3 bases from V and 0 bases from J, the junction contained 13 bases not matched to a gene. Germline loops: CDR1 SGHVS, CDR2 FQNEAQ. The CDR3 is 19 amino acids. The CDR3 sequence is CASSLQGASSFYSNQPQHF. In nucleotides, the CDR3 is TGTGCCAGCAGCTTGCAGGGGGCGAGTTCTTTTTATAGCAATCAGCCCCAGCATTTT.

This rearrangement joins TRBV18 to TRBJ2-7, with 9 bases lining up with TRBD1. The CDR3 is 19 residues long. Germline values: CDR1 KGHSH, CDR2 LQKENI. V shed 5 bases, J shed 3 bases, and the junction held 20 bases outside the gene matches. This CDR3 is CASSTTPGQGSLRGYEQYF. DNA for the CDR3: TGTGCCAGCTCAACTACTCCGGGACAGGGTTCTCTTCGCGGCTACGAGCAGTACTTC.

The chain couples TRBV18 to TRBJ2-1, with 12 bases lining up with TRBD2. The CDR3 totals 15 residues. J lost 6 bases, V lost 6 bases, and 6 bases had no gene match. CDR1 KGHSH and CDR2 LQKENI come from the germline V gene. This CDR3 is CASSPGLAGRNEQFF. The CDR3 nucleotides read TGTGCCAGCTCCCCCGGACTAGCGGGACGCAATGAGCAGTTCTTC.

The rearrangement links TRBV5-4 to TRBJ1-4, with D tentatively TRBD1 (5 bases). The V end lost 2 bases, the J end lost 5 bases, and 10 bases lay between the germline ends. CDR1 is SGHNT and CDR2 is YYREEE in the germline V gene (reference sequence). There are 14 residues in the CDR3. For the CDR3, the DNA is TGTGCCAGCAGCTTCGGCGGGACCAATGAAAAACTGTTTTTT. It translates to CASSFGGTNEKLFF.

The CDR3 DNA reads TGTGCCAGCAGTTACCCCCTGCGGGGGGCGCATGACGAGCAGTACTTC. Translating it yields CASSYPLRGAHDEQYF. This rearrangement joins TRBV6-2 or TRBV6-3 to TRBJ2-7; 8 nucleotides line up with TRBD2. CDR3 size: 16 residues. V was pared by 2 bases and J by 5 bases, with 11 bases of the junction left unmatched. Germline lookup yields CDR1 MNHEY and CDR2 SVGEGT.

This chain connects TRBV7-2 to TRBJ1-2; TRBD1 aligns across 8 bases. The CDR3 covers 16 residues. The V segment lost 1 base and the J segment 6 bases; nucleotides outside the gene matches: 10. Germline CDR1 is SGHTA and CDR2 is FQGNSA. The CDR3 DNA sequence: TGTGCCAGCAGCTTAGTCTGGGCAGGGGGCGATGATGGCTACACCTTC. It is translated as CASSLVWAGGDDGYTF.

The chain is built from TRBV7-2 and TRBJ2-7, with a weak D call TRBD1 (5 bases). Germline CDR1 SGHTA, CDR2 FQGNSA. The CDR3 has 14 amino acids. Trimming shortened V by 3 bases and J by 3 bases, and 12 bases separated the two germline ends. The CDR3 spells CASSLIGHLYEQYF. The CDR3, as DNA: TGTGCCAGCAGCTTGATAGGACACCTCTACGAGCAGTACTTC.

V usage is TRBV19 and J usage is TRBJ1-5; 8 bases are shared with TRBD1. The germline CDR1 and CDR2 sequences are LNHDA and SQIVND (reference sequence). V gave up 3 bases and J gave up 8 bases; unmatched junction bases: 9. This CDR3 is built from 15 residues. Here the CDR3 reads CASSMTGAKAKPQHF. DNA of the CDR3: TGTGCCAGTAGTATGACAGGGGCTAAAGCTAAGCCCCAGCATTTT.

The J gene is TRBJ2-1, the V gene TRBV9; a possible D gene is TRBD2 (5 bases). The CDR3 covers 15 residues. Germline V gives CDR1 SGDLS, CDR2 YYNGEE. V was cut by 2 bases and J by 10 bases, with 19 bases left in between. The CDR3 loop reads CASSVYSVPPGEQFF. The CDR3 nucleotides read TGTGCCAGCAGCGTTTACAGTGTACCTCCGGGGGAGCAGTTCTTC.

The rearrangement links TRBV27 to TRBJ2-1, with 7 bases identical to TRBD2. V was pared by 6 bases and J by 7 bases, with 9 bases of the junction left unmatched. The CDR3 has 14 residues. Looked up from germline, CDR1 is MNHEY and CDR2 is SMNVEV (reference sequence). The DNA for the CDR3 is TGTGCCAGCAGGCCCGGGACTAACCTGAATGAGCAGTTCTTC. Its translation is CASRPGTNLNEQFF.

The chain links TRBV7-8 to TRBJ2-7, with D perhaps matching TRBD1 (5 bases). The V end was cut by 6 bases, the J end by 1 base, with 16 bases between. CDR3 length: 15 amino acids. The V gene's germline CDR1 is SGHVS and CDR2 FQNEAQ. CDR3 protein: CASRNTTVQSYEQYF. The CDR3 DNA follows: TGTGCCAGCAGAAACACGACAGTCCAATCCTACGAGCAGTACTTC.

In its sample, this clone was seen once. The J gene is TRBJ2-1, the V gene TRBV4-3; tentatively, D is TRBD1 (6 bases). CDR3 size: 18 residues. In germline, CDR1 is LGHNA, CDR2 YSLEER. V lost 5 bases, J lost 4 bases, and 24 bases lay in between. The CDR3 nucleotides are TGCGCCAGCAGCGCGACGCCTCCACAGGGTGTGGGTTACAATGAGCAGTTCTTC. This encodes CASSATPPQGVGYNEQFF.